These T cell receptor beta chains were read from a single sample in a study of blood T cell repertoires in COVID-19. Sequencing was performed with immunoSEQ multiplex PCR; in TCRdb, only in-frame clones are kept and a portion is missing. The sample lists 50,000 to 70,000 clones; over 75% were seen once. Sequenced sample: peripheral blood. The receptors stem from a human donor with active COVID-19. The donor label of this sample is uncertain. CDR3s include the opening cysteine and the closing phenylalanine or tryptophan. Only some rows state a clone size, as once, few, many or a class for expanded clones.

V gene: TRBV12-5
clone size: once
J gene: TRBJ2-5
CDR3 protein: CASGLGGTDIPAQYF

V gene: TRBV4-2
clone size: few
J gene: TRBJ1-4
CDR3 protein: CASTYRESATNEKLFF

V gene: TRBV6-5
clone size: -
J gene: TRBJ1-6
CDR3 protein: CASSYSSGQANSPLHF

V gene: TRBV9
clone size: -
J gene: TRBJ2-3
CDR3 protein: CASSVGGSRTDTQYF

V gene: TRBV24-1
clone size: -
J gene: TRBJ1-2
CDR3 protein: CATSDQTVNYGYTF

V gene: TRBV7-2
clone size: once
J gene: TRBJ2-7
CDR3 protein: CASSFGLAFEQYF

V gene: TRBV6-5
clone size: -
J gene: TRBJ2-5
CDR3 protein: CASSYGDRVQETQYF

V gene: TRBV3-1/TRBV3-2
clone size: -
J gene: TRBJ1-1
CDR3 protein: CASSQDQGGPGTVEAFF

V gene: TRBV13
clone size: -
J gene: TRBJ2-2
CDR3 protein: CASSLAATGTPTGELFF

V gene: TRBV3-1/TRBV3-2
clone size: -
J gene: TRBJ1-5
CDR3 protein: CASSQGPPSNQPQHF

V gene: TRBV28
clone size: few
J gene: TRBJ2-5
CDR3 protein: CASSSRWVGAGGDMETQYF

V gene: TRBV19
clone size: -
J gene: TRBJ2-7
CDR3 protein: CASSIGGTASYEQYF

V gene: TRBV23-1
clone size: -
J gene: TRBJ1-3
CDR3 protein: CASSSRSDGNTIYF

V gene: TRBV5-1
clone size: -
J gene: TRBJ2-3
CDR3 protein: CASSLRDNTDTQYF

V gene: TRBV6-1
clone size: -
J gene: TRBJ2-5
CDR3 protein: CASSELAGRQETQYF

V gene: TRBV4-2
clone size: -
J gene: TRBJ1-2
CDR3 protein: CASSQNTAGQGIHGYTF

V gene: TRBV6-5
clone size: -
J gene: TRBJ1-1
CDR3 protein: CASRYNRGLDTEAFF

V gene: TRBV27
clone size: -
J gene: TRBJ2-5
CDR3 protein: CASRPWGEETQYF

V gene: TRBV2
clone size: -
J gene: TRBJ1-2
CDR3 protein: CASREFGVGGGYTF

V gene: TRBV9
clone size: -
J gene: TRBJ2-3
CDR3 protein: CASSVARESDTQYF

V gene: TRBV6-1
clone size: -
J gene: TRBJ1-2
CDR3 protein: CASSETGNGGYTF

V gene: TRBV7-6
clone size: -
J gene: TRBJ2-5
CDR3 protein: CASSSDRGTQETQYF

V gene: TRBV7-8
clone size: -
J gene: TRBJ2-3
CDR3 protein: CASSYSGGTDTQYF

V gene: TRBV6-6
clone size: few
J gene: TRBJ1-4
CDR3 protein: CASRGQGPTNEKLFF

V gene: TRBV5-1
clone size: once
J gene: TRBJ2-7
CDR3 protein: CASSRTGTGAYEQYF

V gene: TRBV5-6
clone size: few
J gene: TRBJ2-1
CDR3 protein: CASAFLAGDGNEQFF